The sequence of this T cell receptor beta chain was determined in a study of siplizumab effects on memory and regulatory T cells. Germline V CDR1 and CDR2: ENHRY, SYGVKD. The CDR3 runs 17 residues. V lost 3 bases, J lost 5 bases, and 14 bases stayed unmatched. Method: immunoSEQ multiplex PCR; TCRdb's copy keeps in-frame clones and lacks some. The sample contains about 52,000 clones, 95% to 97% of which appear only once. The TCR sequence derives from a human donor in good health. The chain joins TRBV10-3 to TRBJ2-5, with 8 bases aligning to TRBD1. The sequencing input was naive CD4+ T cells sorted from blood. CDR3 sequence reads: CAISDSLGAGGVETQYF. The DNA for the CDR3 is TGTGCCATCAGTGACTCACTCGGGGCAGGGGGCGTTGAGACCCAGTACTTC.